This T cell receptor (beta chain) was found in a study of shared clonotypes between healthy human individuals. Study information: CD4 naive and memory got three plates each, CD8 naive two, CD8 memory one. Study-wide results and caveats: Compared with clonotypes that all four donors shared, non-shared clonotypes had lower generation probabilities. Sampling covered nothing but blood. Tissue TCR repertoires likely differ from those found in blood.

In the naive CD8 group, cells lacked CD45RO and were positively selected for CCR7, so terminally differentiated effector memory CD45RA+ cells were left out. Points on this clone: The antigen is undetermined.

Here immunoSEQ multiplex PCR was the method, and the copy in TCRdb shows in-frame clones only, minus some. The sample lists hundreds of thousands of clones; 95% were seen once. The sequence was collected from a woman aged 25 to 39 in good health. Sample: naive CD8+ T cells sorted from blood.

In DNA form, the CDR3 reads TGTGCCAGCAGCCAACCGGACAGGGGGGACGACGAGCAGTACTTC. Its protein product is CASSQPDRGDDEQYF. The chain employs TRBV2 and TRBJ2-7; 10 bases agree with TRBD1. Germline V lookup: CDR1 SNHLY, CDR2 FYNNEI. V lost 6 bases to trimming and J lost 5 bases; unmatched junction nucleotides: 10. The CDR3 contains 15 residues. Together with reference TRBV2 and TRBJ2-7, the CDR3 gives the full variable domain: EPEVTQTPSHQVTQMGQEVILRCVPISNHLYFYWYRQILGQKVEFLVSFYNNEISEKSEIFDDQFSVERPDGSNFTLKIRSTKLEDSAMYFCASSQPDRGDDEQYFGPGTRLTVT.